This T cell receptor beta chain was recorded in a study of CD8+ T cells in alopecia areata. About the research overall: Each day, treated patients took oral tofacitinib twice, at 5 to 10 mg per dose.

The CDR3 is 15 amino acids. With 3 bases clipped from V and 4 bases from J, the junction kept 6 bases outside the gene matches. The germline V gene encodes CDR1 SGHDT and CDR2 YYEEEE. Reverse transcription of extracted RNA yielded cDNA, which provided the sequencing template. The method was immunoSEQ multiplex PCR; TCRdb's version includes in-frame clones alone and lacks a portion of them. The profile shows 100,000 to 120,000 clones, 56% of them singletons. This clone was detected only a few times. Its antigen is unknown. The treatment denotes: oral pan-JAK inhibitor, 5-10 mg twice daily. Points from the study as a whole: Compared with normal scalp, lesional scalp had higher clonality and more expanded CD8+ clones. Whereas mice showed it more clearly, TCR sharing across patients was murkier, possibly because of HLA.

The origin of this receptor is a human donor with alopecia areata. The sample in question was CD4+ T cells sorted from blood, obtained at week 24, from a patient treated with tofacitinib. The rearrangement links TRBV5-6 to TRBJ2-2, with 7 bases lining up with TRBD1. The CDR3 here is CASSWGTERTGELFF. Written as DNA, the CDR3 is TGTGCCAGCAGCTGGGGGACAGAGCGCACCGGGGAGCTGTTTTTT.